The 25 T cell receptor beta chains given below trace back to one sample, sequenced in a study of T cells after yellow fever vaccination. TCRdb fed the 5' RACE reads into MiXCR, producing one record per CDR3 protein. The sample has some 350,000 distinct CDR3 sequences, roughly 4.3% seen once. The sample was PBMCs, taken 5 days after the yellow fever booster vaccination. Receptors were obtained from a man aged 18 to 35 who received the YFV17D yellow fever vaccine.

This clonotype was picked up a small number of times. This chain links TRBV5-1 with TRBJ2-5, with a tentative D call TRBD1 (5 bases). V lost 2 bases and J lost 7, with 12 bases in between. The CDR3 spans 13 residues. In germline, CDR1 is SGHRS, CDR2 YFSETQ. The CDR3 nucleotides are TGCGCCAGCAGCTTAGTAGGGCAGGGGACCCAGTACTTC. Protein: CASSLVGQGTQYF.

Only a few counts were recorded for this clonotype. The chain links TRBV7-2 to TRBJ2-3, with 13 bases matching TRBD2. CDR1 SGHTA and CDR2 FQGNSA come from the germline V gene. The CDR3 totals 16 residues. The trim removed 4 bases at V and 7 bases at J, leaving 8 bases unmatched. The CDR3 sequence: CASSSGLAGAGNTQYF. CDR3 bases: TGTGCCAGCAGCTCCGGACTAGCGGGGGCTGGGAATACGCAGTATTTT. Using reference TRBV7-2 and TRBJ2-3 for the parts outside the CDR3, the full variable domain is GAGVSQSPSNKVTEKGKDVELRCDPISGHTALYWYRQSLGQGLEFLIYFQGNSAPDKSGLPSDRFSAERTGGSVSTLTIQRTQQEDSAVYLCASSSGLAGAGNTQYFGPGTRLTVL.

This clonotype was found a few times. The chain links TRBV30 to TRBJ1-2; 7 bases are a match to TRBD1. Germline trimming cut 2 bases from V and 4 bases from J; bases unmatched to any gene: 7. Looked up from germline, CDR1 is GTSNPN and CDR2 is SVGIG (reference sequence). The CDR3 totals 14 residues. The CDR3: CAWSLGQYGYGYTF. CDR3 coding DNA: TGTGCCTGGAGTTTGGGACAGTATGGCTATGGCTACACCTTC. Complete variable domain (other parts from reference TRBV30 and TRBJ1-2): SQTIHQWPATLVQPVGSPLSLECTVEGTSNPNLYWYRQAAGRGLQLLFYSVGIGQISSEVPQNLSASRPQDRQFILSSKKLLLSDSGFYLCAWSLGQYGYGYTFGSGTRLTVV.

The sample holds a few counts of this clonotype. The rearrangement joins TRBV2 to TRBJ1-1; D uncertain. Germline values: CDR1 SNHLY, CDR2 FYNNEI. The CDR3 is 13 amino acids. V was cut by 4 bases and J by 6 bases, with 12 bases left in between. CDR3 bases: TGTGCCAGCAGTGCACAGAGTAGGGCTGAAGCTTTCTTT. Translating it yields CASSAQSRAEAFF.

This clonotype was seen ten or more times. This CDR3 is CASSYMAGPQYF. CDR3 coding DNA: TGTGCCAGCAGTTACATGGCAGGCCCACAGTATTTT. This rearrangement joins TRBV6-2 or TRBV6-3 to TRBJ2-3; D unclear. V was cut by 2 bases and J by 12 bases, with 12 bases left in between. The germline CDR1 and CDR2 sequences are MNHEY and SVGEGT. The CDR3 totals 12 residues.

This clonotype was counted at least ten times. The chain carries TRBV12-3 or TRBV12-4 and TRBJ2-7, with 7 bases lining up with TRBD1. The junction had 5 bases not matched to a gene; V was cut back by 6 bases and J by 0 bases. The CDR3 spans 14 residues. The CDR3 region is CASSSTGSSYEQYF. CDR3 nucleotides: TGTGCCAGCAGCTCGACAGGGAGCTCCTACGAGCAGTACTTC.

This chain joins TRBV20-1 and TRBJ1-4; D unclear. V shed 3 bases and J shed 8 bases, with 13 bases lying between them. The CDR3 is 13 residues long. Germline V lookup: CDR1 DFQATT, CDR2 SNEGSKA (reference sequence). The CDR3 is CSASLWGKEKLFF. The CDR3 DNA follows: TGCAGTGCTAGCTTGTGGGGTAAAGAAAAACTGTTTTTT.

This chain links TRBV15 with TRBJ2-7, with TRBD1 matching 7 bases. The length of the CDR3 is 17 residues. V shed 1 base and J 5 bases; nucleotides not matched to a gene: 14. Germline CDR1 reads LNHNV; CDR2 reads YYDKDF (reference sequence). Here the CDR3 DNA reads TGTGCCACCAGCAGAGGATCCGACAGGGAAGTCGGCGACGAGCAGTACGTC. Protein sequence: CATSRGSDREVGDEQYV.

The V and J genes are TRBV30 and TRBJ2-5; perhaps TRBD2 as D (5 bases). Looked up from germline, CDR1 is GTSNPN and CDR2 is SVGIG (reference sequence). The CDR3 contains 12 residues. The ends were cut back, 2 bases at V and 7 bases at J, with 11 bases in the middle. The CDR3 here is CAWSSAGGTQYF. Written as DNA, the CDR3 is TGTGCCTGGAGTTCGGCAGGAGGGACCCAGTACTTC.

This clonotype was seen ten or more times. V gene TRBV5-1 combines with J gene TRBJ2-2; 9 bases match TRBD2. Germline V gene data show CDR1 as SGHRS and CDR2 as YFSETQ. With 0 bases clipped from V and 1 base from J, the junction kept 1 base outside the gene matches. The CDR3 covers 16 residues. The CDR3 reads CASSLGLAENTGELFF. The CDR3 nucleotides read TGCGCCAGCAGCTTGGGACTAGCGGAGAACACCGGGGAGCTGTTTTTT.

This clonotype was seen a handful of times. This chain uses TRBV5-1 with TRBJ2-6; perhaps D is TRBD1 or TRBD2 (5 bases each). There are 15 residues in the CDR3. V was shortened by 3 bases and J by 0 bases, with 7 bases between the two germline ends. In germline, CDR1 is SGHRS, CDR2 YFSETQ. CDR3: CASSWGISGANVLTF. CDR3 bases: TGCGCCAGCAGCTGGGGGATCTCTGGGGCCAACGTCCTGACTTTC.

In this sample, this clonotype turned up a few times. The chain employs TRBV6-5 and TRBJ2-7; D gene unclear. V was cut by 2 bases and J by 4 bases, with 12 bases left in between. This CDR3 contains 14 residues. Per germline, CDR1 MNHEY and CDR2 SVGAGI. CDR3 sequence (DNA): TGTGCCAGCAGTTACCCAGCCCGAGCGTACGAGCAGTACGTC. Protein: CASSYPARAYEQYV.

This clonotype was picked up many times. The gene calls are TRBV15 and TRBJ1-6, with D hard to call. The V and J ends lost 3 bases and 6 bases respectively, with 12 bases between them. The germline V gene encodes CDR1 LNHNV and CDR2 YYDKDF (reference sequence). The CDR3 length is 15 residues. CDR3 sequence reads: CATSREGSGNSPLHF. Written as DNA, the CDR3 is TGTGCCACCAGCAGGGAGGGATCTGGTAATTCACCCCTCCACTTT.

This clonotype was detected a few times. The CDR3 DNA sequence: TGTGCCAGCAGCGCGGACAGGCCCCCCTTACGGCCCCAGCATTTT. Its translation is CASSADRPPLRPQHF. V is TRBV6-1 and J is TRBJ1-5; TRBD1 aligns across 7 bases. This CDR3 contains 15 residues. The trim removed 6 bases at V and 9 bases at J, leaving 14 bases unmatched. From germline, CDR1 is MNHNS and CDR2 SASEGT.

This clonotype was seen more than once but under ten times. V is TRBV20-1 and J is TRBJ1-1; 7 nucleotides agree with TRBD1. The CDR3 totals 13 residues. The V and J ends lost 2 bases and 1 base, in that order; junction bases with no gene match: 1. Germline V gene data show CDR1 as DFQATT and CDR2 as SNEGSKA (reference sequence). CDR3 region: CSARWDRNTEAFF. DNA of the CDR3: TGCAGTGCTAGATGGGACAGGAACACTGAAGCTTTCTTT.

This clonotype appeared many times. The chain links TRBV12-3 or TRBV12-4 to TRBJ2-2; D might be TRBD1 (6 bases). Trimming took off 5 bases at V and 6 bases at J, with 10 bases between the two ends. This CDR3 region has 13 residues. CDR3 sequence: CASSVQGAGELFF. As DNA, the CDR3 is TGTGCCAGCAGTGTACAGGGCGCCGGGGAGCTGTTTTTT.

The J gene is TRBJ1-6, the V gene TRBV25-1, with D perhaps TRBD1 (6 bases). The CDR3 extends over 13 amino acids. Looked up from germline, CDR1 is MGHDK and CDR2 is SYGVNS. The ends were cut back, 7 bases at V and 4 bases at J, with 8 bases in the middle. The DNA for the CDR3 is TGTGCCAGCAATGGACAGTATAATTCACCCCTCCACTTT. This encodes CASNGQYNSPLHF.

The rearrangement joins TRBV11-1 to TRBJ1-1; TRBD1 is a possible D gene (5 bases). CDR1 and CDR2 (germline): SGHAT, FQDESV (reference sequence). This CDR3 is 14 amino acids long. The V end was cut by 5 bases, the J end by 0 bases, with 10 bases between. Here the CDR3 reads CASSRQQVNTEAFF. CDR3 nucleotides: TGTGCCAGCAGCCGGCAACAGGTGAACACTGAAGCTTTCTTT. Full variable domain (remainder filled in from reference TRBV11-1 and TRBJ1-1): EAEVAQSPRYKITEKSQAVAFWCDPISGHATLYWYRQILGQGPELLVQFQDESVVDDSQLPKDRFSAERLKGVDSTLKIQPAELGDSAMYLCASSRQQVNTEAFFGQGTRLTVV.

This clonotype was detected many times. The chain joins TRBV7-9 to TRBJ2-3; D is unclear. Germline V gives CDR1 SEHNR, CDR2 FQNEAQ (reference sequence). V was clipped by 3 bases and J by 0 bases, with 4 bases between them. The CDR3 runs 13 residues. CDR3 nucleotides: TGTGCCAGCAGCTTTGAGAGCACAGATACGCAGTATTTT. Protein sequence: CASSFESTDTQYF.

This clonotype has a handful of counts. The chain combines TRBV2 with TRBJ2-3, with 7 positions matching TRBD1. V shed 3 bases and J 3 bases; nucleotides not matched to a gene: 6. The germline V gene encodes CDR1 SNHLY and CDR2 FYNNEI. The CDR3 has 15 residues. The CDR3 here is CASSELGTVTDTQYF. CDR3 nucleotide sequence: TGTGCCAGCAGTGAGTTAGGGACAGTTACAGATACGCAGTATTTT.

This clonotype was observed a few times. J is TRBJ2-1 and V is TRBV10-3; D gene unclear. The CDR3 contains 13 residues. The germline V gene has CDR1 ENHRY and CDR2 SYGVKD. The ends were cut back, 3 bases at V and 5 bases at J, with 8 bases in the middle. This chain's CDR3 is CAISDLANNEQFF. The CDR3 nucleotides read TGTGCCATCAGTGATCTCGCGAACAATGAGCAGTTCTTC.

This clonotype was detected ten times or more. This chain links TRBV4-1 with TRBJ2-7; 8 positions match TRBD2. The CDR3 is 16 residues long. V lost 0 bases, J lost 6 bases, and 10 bases stayed unmatched. Germline CDR1 MGHRA, CDR2 YSYEKL. CDR3 sequence: CASSQDYPSGLREQYF. The DNA for the CDR3 is TGCGCCAGCAGCCAAGATTATCCTAGCGGGTTGCGCGAGCAGTACTTC.

This clonotype has just a few counts. The chain carries TRBV5-1 and TRBJ1-2, with D possibly matching TRBD1 (6 bases). This CDR3 is 14 amino acids long. Germline V gene data show CDR1 as SGHRS and CDR2 as YFSETQ. Trimming pared 5 bases from V and 6 bases from J, leaving 17 bases between. The CDR3 DNA is TGCGCCAGCAGTTTGACAGTCACAGGGAATGGCTACACCTTC. Translation gives CASSLTVTGNGYTF. Based on the CDR3 plus reference TRBV5-1 and TRBJ1-2, the full variable domain is KAGVTQTPRYLIKTRGQQVTLSCSPISGHRSVSWYQQTPGQGLQFLFEYFSETQRNKGNFPGRFSGRQFSNSRSEMNVSTLELGDSALYLCASSLTVTGNGYTFGSGTRLTVV.

The gene calls are TRBV18 and TRBJ2-7; D is unresolved. CDR3 length: 14 amino acids. Trimming pared 0 bases from V and 2 bases from J, leaving 8 bases between. Germline CDR1 is KGHSH and CDR2 is LQKENI. DNA of the CDR3: TGTGCCAGCTCACCACCGGGCCTGGCCTACGAGCAGTACTTC. Amino acids: CASSPPGLAYEQYF.

This clonotype has only a few counts. V usage is TRBV13 and J usage is TRBJ2-1, with 12 bases matching TRBD2. The CDR3 consists of 13 residues. The V gene end was trimmed by 10 bases and the J gene end by 9 bases; junction bases not matched to a gene: 7. CDR1 and CDR2 (germline): PRHDT, FYEKMQ (reference sequence). Written as DNA, the CDR3 is TGTGCCACCGCGGCTAGCGGGGGGGTTGAGCAGTTCTTC. Its translation is CATAASGGVEQFF.